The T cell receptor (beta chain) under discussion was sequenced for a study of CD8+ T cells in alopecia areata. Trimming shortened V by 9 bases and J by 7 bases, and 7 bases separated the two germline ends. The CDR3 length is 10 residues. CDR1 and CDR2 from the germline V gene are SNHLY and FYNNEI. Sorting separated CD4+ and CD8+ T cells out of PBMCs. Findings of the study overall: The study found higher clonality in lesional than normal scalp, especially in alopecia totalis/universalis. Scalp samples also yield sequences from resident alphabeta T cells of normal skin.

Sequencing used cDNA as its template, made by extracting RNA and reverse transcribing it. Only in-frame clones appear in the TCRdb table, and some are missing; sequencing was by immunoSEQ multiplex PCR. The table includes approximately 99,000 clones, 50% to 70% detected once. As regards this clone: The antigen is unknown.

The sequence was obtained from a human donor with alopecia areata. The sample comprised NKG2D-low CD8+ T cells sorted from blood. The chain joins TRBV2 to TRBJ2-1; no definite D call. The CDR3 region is CASQGNEQFF. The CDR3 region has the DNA TGTGCCAGTCAAGGTAATGAGCAGTTCTTC.